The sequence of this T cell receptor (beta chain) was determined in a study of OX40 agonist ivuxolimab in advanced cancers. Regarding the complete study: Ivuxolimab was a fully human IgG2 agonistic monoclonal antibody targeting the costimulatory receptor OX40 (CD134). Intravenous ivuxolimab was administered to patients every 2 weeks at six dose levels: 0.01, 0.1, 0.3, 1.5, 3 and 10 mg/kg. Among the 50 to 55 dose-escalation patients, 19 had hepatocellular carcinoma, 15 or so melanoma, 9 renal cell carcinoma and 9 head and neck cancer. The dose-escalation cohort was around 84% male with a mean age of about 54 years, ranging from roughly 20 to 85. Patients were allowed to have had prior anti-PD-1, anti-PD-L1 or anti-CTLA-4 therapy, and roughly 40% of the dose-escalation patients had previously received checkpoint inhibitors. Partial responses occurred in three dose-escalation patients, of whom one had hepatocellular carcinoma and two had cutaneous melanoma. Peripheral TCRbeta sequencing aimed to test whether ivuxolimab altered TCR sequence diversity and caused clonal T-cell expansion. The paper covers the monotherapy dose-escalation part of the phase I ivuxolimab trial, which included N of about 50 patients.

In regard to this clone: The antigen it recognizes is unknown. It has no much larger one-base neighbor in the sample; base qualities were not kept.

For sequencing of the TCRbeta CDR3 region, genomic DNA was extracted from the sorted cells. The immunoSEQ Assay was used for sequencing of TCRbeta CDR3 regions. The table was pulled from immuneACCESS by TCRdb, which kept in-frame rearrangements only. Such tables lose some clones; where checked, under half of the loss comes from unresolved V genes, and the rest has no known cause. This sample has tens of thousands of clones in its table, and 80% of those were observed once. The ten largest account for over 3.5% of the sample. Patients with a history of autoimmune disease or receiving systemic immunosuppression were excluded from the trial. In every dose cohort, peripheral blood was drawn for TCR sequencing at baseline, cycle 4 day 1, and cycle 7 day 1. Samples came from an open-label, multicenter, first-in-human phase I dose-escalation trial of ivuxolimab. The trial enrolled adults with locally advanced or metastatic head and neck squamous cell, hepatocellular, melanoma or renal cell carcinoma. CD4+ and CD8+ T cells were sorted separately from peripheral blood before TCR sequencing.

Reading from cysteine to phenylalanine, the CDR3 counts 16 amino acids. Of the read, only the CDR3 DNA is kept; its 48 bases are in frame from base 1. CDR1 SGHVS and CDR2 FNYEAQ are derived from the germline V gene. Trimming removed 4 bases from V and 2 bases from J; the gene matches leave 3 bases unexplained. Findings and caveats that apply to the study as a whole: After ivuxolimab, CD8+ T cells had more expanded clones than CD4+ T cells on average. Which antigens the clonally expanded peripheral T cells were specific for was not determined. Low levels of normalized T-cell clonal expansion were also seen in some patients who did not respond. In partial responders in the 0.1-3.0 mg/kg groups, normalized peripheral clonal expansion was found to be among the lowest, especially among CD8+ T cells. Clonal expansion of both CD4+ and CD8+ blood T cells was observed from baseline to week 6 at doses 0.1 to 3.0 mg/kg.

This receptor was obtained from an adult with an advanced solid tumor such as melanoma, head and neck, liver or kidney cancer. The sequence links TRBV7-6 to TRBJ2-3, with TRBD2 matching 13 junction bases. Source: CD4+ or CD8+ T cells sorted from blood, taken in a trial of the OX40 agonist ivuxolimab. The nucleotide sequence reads TGTGCCAGCAGCTCGGGACTAGCGGGAACCACAGATACGCAGTATTTT. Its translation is CASSSGLAGTTDTQYF.